Listed below are T cell receptor beta chains from one sample, sequenced in a study of blood T cell repertoires in COVID-19. Profiling relied on immunoSEQ multiplex PCR, and the TCRdb table lists in-frame clones only, not all of them. The sample carries 75,000 to 100,000 clones, 87% recorded once. Sequencing used peripheral blood. These receptors were taken from a man between 70 and 80 years old with acute or convalescent COVID-19. CDR3s include the opening cysteine and the closing phenylalanine or tryptophan. A D gene is named only where the DNA matches it firmly. Only some rows state a clone size, as once, few, many or a class for expanded clones.

clone_size	cdr3_length	v_call	d_call	j_call	cdr3_nt	cdr3_aa
.	15	TRBV4-1	TRBD2	TRBJ2-3	TGCGCCAGCAGCTGGGGACTAGCGGATGGAGATACGCAGTATTTT	CASSWGLADGDTQYF
.	17	TRBV4-1	TRBD1	TRBJ1-4	TGCGCCAGCAGCCAAGATCGCCGTGGACAGGTCGATGAAAAACTGTTTTTT	CASSQDRRGQVDEKLFF
once	17	TRBV4-1	TRBD2	TRBJ2-5	TGCGCCAGCAGCCAAGGCGTACTAGCGGGGGGGGAAGAGACCCAGTACTTC	CASSQGVLAGGEETQYF
.	13	TRBV5-4	.	TRBJ2-7	TGTGCCAGCAGCTTGGTTCCCGACTCCGAGCAGTACTTC	CASSLVPDSEQYF
.	16	TRBV4-2	.	TRBJ1-6	TGTGCCAGCAGCCAAGGGCGGGTCGTGAAGAGTTCACCCCTCCACTTT	CASSQGRVVKSSPLHF
.	13	TRBV7-2	.	TRBJ2-2	TGTGCCAGCAGCTTACGGTTTGCCGGGGAGCTGTTTTTT	CASSLRFAGELFF
.	15	TRBV28	.	TRBJ1-5	TGTGCCAGCAGCACTGGTCAGGGGAGACATCAGCCCCAGCATTTT	CASSTGQGRHQPQHF
.	17	TRBV19	TRBD1	TRBJ2-3	TGTGCCAGCCAAATTGACGGCCGGACAGGGACAACGGATACGCAGTATTTT	CASQIDGRTGTTDTQYF
few	13	TRBV12-3/TRBV12-4	.	TRBJ1-5	TGTGCCAGCAGTTTAGGGGGGGATCAGCCCCAGCATTTT	CASSLGGDQPQHF
.	15	TRBV28	TRBD1	TRBJ2-3	TGTGCCAGCAGGCGACAGGGCCCGAGGGCGGATACGCAGTATTTT	CASRRQGPRADTQYF
.	17	TRBV19	TRBD1	TRBJ2-5	TGTGCCAGTAGTTTCGTTACAGGGGGGTTAACGGGAGAGACCCAGTACTTC	CASSFVTGGLTGETQYF
.	17	TRBV9	TRBD1	TRBJ1-5	TGTGCCAGCAGCCCATACGCCGGGACAGAAGGCAATCAGCCCCAGCATTTT	CASSPYAGTEGNQPQHF
once	13	TRBV10-3	.	TRBJ1-5	TGTGCCATCAGTCGGGCAGGGCCCGGGCCCCAGCATTTT	CAISRAGPGPQHF
once	12	TRBV19	.	TRBJ1-2	TGTGCCAGTAGTCCCCCCGACTATGGCTACACCTTC	CASSPPDYGYTF
.	13	TRBV19	TRBD1	TRBJ1-2	TGTGCCAGAAGACGGGACAGTTCCTATGGCTACACCTTC	CARRRDSSYGYTF
.	15	TRBV7-9	.	TRBJ2-2	TGTGCCAGCAGCCGCTATAGCGGGAACACCGGGGAGCTGTTTTTT	CASSRYSGNTGELFF
once	16	TRBV15	TRBD1	TRBJ2-3	TGTGCCACCAGTTTAGGGCCGGGACAGGCTACAGATACGCAGTATTTT	CATSLGPGQATDTQYF
.	16	TRBV5-1	TRBD2	TRBJ2-5	TGCGCCAGCAGCTCAGGGAGAGCGGGGGGACAAGAGACCCAGTACTTC	CASSSGRAGGQETQYF
.	14	TRBV7-9	.	TRBJ2-3	TGTGCCAGCAGCCCAGGCCTTAACACAGATACGCAGTATTTT	CASSPGLNTDTQYF
.	12	TRBV12-3/TRBV12-4	.	TRBJ1-1	TGTGCCAGCAGTATCGGGACACCCGAAGCTTTCTTT	CASSIGTPEAFF
once	17	TRBV13	.	TRBJ1-3	TGTGCCAGCAGCCTACAGACGGTTGGAGGTGGGGGAAACACCATATATTTT	CASSLQTVGGGGNTIYF
.	14	TRBV6-1	.	TRBJ1-5	TGTGCCAGCAGTGAAGCTGATTCGGATCAGCCCCAGCATTTT	CASSEADSDQPQHF
.	13	TRBV11-2	.	TRBJ1-1	TGTGCCAGCAGCCCGGGGGGGCACACTGAAGCTTTCTTT	CASSPGGHTEAFF
.	13	TRBV19	TRBD1	TRBJ1-5	TGTGCCAGTAGTATTCCAGGGGGTCAGCCCCAGCATTTT	CASSIPGGQPQHF
.	17	TRBV2	TRBD2	TRBJ2-1	TGTGCCAGCAGTCCTGGACTAGCGGGGGCCACCTACAATGAGCAGTTCTTC	CASSPGLAGATYNEQFF
.	11	TRBV20-1	.	TRBJ2-7	TGCAGTGCCCCCACGGCCTACGAGCAGTACTTC	CSAPTAYEQYF
once	14	TRBV29-1	TRBD1	TRBJ1-2	TGCAGCGTTGAAGTGGTCCCGGGACAGGCTGGCTACACCTTC	CSVEVVPGQAGYTF
.	14	TRBV6-1	.	TRBJ2-3	TGTGCCAGCAGTGAAGACAGGGTCACAGATACGCAGTATTTT	CASSEDRVTDTQYF
.	15	TRBV6-2/TRBV6-3	TRBD1	TRBJ2-5	TGTGCCAGCAGGCCTACCGGGACAGGGCAAGAGACCCAGTACTTC	CASRPTGTGQETQYF
.	14	TRBV6-5	.	TRBJ1-4	TGTGCCAGCAGTTACTCGTTCCGCACCGGAAAACTGTTTTTT	CASSYSFRTGKLFF
.	15	TRBV19	TRBD1	TRBJ1-4	TGTGCCAGTAGTACCGGGACAGCAACTAATGAAAAACTGTTTTTT	CASSTGTATNEKLFF
.	15	TRBV4-1	TRBD1	TRBJ2-7	TGCGCCAGCAGCCAAGGTCCGGGACAGGGCTACGAGCAGTACTTC	CASSQGPGQGYEQYF
once	14	TRBV3-1/TRBV3-2	.	TRBJ1-3	TGTGCCAGCAGCTTAGGGGTAACTGGAAACACCATATATTTT	CASSLGVTGNTIYF